Presented here are 27 T cell receptor beta chains from one specimen sequenced in a study of blood T cell repertoires in COVID-19. Profiled with immunoSEQ multiplex PCR; TCRdb holds only in-frame clones, not every one. The sample holds around 100,000 clones, roughly nine tenths seen once. Source material: peripheral blood. These receptors were taken from a man between 25 and 39 years old in a cohort sampled during active COVID-19.

V usage is TRBV7-9 and J usage is TRBJ2-7; no clear D. V dropped 1 base and J dropped 6 bases, with 7 bases sitting between them. CDR1 SEHNR and CDR2 FQNEAQ come from the germline V gene (reference sequence). The CDR3 runs 12 residues. The CDR3 bases are TGTGCCAGCAGCTTAGAGCCCTCCGAGCAGTACTTC. It translates to CASSLEPSEQYF. The full variable domain, in which reference TRBV7-9 and TRBJ2-7 provide the parts outside the CDR3, is DTGVSQNPRHKITKRGQNVTFRCDPISEHNRLYWYRQTLGQGPEFLTYFQNEAQLEKSRLLSDRFSAERPKGSFSTLEIQRTEQGDSAMYLCASSLEPSEQYFGPGTRLTVT.

The chain combines TRBV9 with TRBJ2-5; TRBD2 matches 11 bases. The CDR3 loop spans 16 amino acids. Trimming cost V 4 bases and J 2 bases; bases outside gene matches: 7. Germline-derived CDR1 and CDR2 are SGDLS and YYNGEE. CDR3 nucleotide sequence: TGTGCCAGCAGCCCTAGACTAGCGGGGTTGCAAGAGACCCAGTACTTC. Translated, it gives CASSPRLAGLQETQYF. Based on the CDR3 plus reference TRBV9 and TRBJ2-5, the full variable domain is DSGVTQTPKHLITATGQRVTLRCSPRSGDLSVYWYQQSLDQGLQFLIQYYNGEERAKGNILERFSAQQFPDLHSELNLSSLELGDSALYFCASSPRLAGLQETQYFGPGTRLLVL.

The chain couples TRBV28 to TRBJ1-1; D is possibly TRBD1 (5 bases). The CDR3 is made up of 16 amino acids. Trimming left V 4 bases short and J 1 base short, with 16 bases between. Germline CDR1 reads MDHEN; CDR2 reads SYDVKM. The CDR3 spells CASSSTGRGQNTEAFF. CDR3 bases: TGTGCCAGCAGTTCCACTGGGAGGGGCCAGAACACTGAAGCTTTCTTT. Supplemented by reference TRBV28 and TRBJ1-1, the full variable domain reads DVKVTQSSRYLVKRTGEKVFLECVQDMDHENMFWYRQDPGLGLRLIYFSYDVKMKEKGDIPEGYSVSREKKERFSLILESASTNQTSMYLCASSSTGRGQNTEAFFGQGTRLTVV.

In this sample, this clone turned up once. The gene calls are TRBV10-3 and TRBJ1-4; D perhaps matches TRBD1 (5 bases). The V and J ends lost 4 bases and 0 bases respectively, with 9 bases between them. Germline CDR1 reads ENHRY; CDR2 reads SYGVKD. The CDR3 sequence is 15 residues long. The chain's CDR3 is CAISGGGATNEKLFF. CDR3 coding DNA: TGTGCCATCAGTGGGGGGGGAGCAACTAATGAAAAACTGTTTTTT.

The gene calls are TRBV10-3 and TRBJ2-1; 7 nucleotides line up with TRBD1. This CDR3 is built from 14 residues. The junction had 4 bases not matched to a gene; V was cut back by 3 bases and J by 5 bases. Germline CDR1 and CDR2: ENHRY and SYGVKD. Here the CDR3 reads CAISERQGNNEQFF. The CDR3 DNA is TGTGCCATCAGTGAACGACAGGGTAACAATGAGCAGTTCTTC.

The V call is TRBV28, the J call TRBJ2-1; 11 bases map to TRBD2. CDR3 length equals 17 residues. V shed 5 bases, J shed 0 bases, and the junction held 6 bases outside the gene matches. Germline V gives CDR1 MDHEN, CDR2 SYDVKM. The CDR3 DNA reads as TGTGCCAGCAGTGAAACTAGCGGGGGTAGCTCCTACAATGAGCAGTTCTTC. Protein sequence: CASSETSGGSSYNEQFF.

V and J are TRBV28 and TRBJ1-2, with 8 positions matching TRBD1. This CDR3 comprises 14 residues. Germline V gene data show CDR1 as MDHEN and CDR2 as SYDVKM. The junction had 5 bases not matched to a gene; V was cut back by 4 bases and J by 4 bases. The CDR3 DNA sequence: TGTGCCAGCAGTTCAGGGGGCCTCTCCTATGGCTACACCTTC. Protein product: CASSSGGLSYGYTF.

This clone was found a few times. The chain combines TRBV5-1 with TRBJ1-2; 9 bases are shared with TRBD1. CDR1 is SGHRS and CDR2 is YFSETQ in the germline V gene. The CDR3 loop spans 16 amino acids. V lost 4 bases, J lost 2 bases, and 9 bases stayed unmatched. The CDR3 DNA reads TGCGCCAGCAGCCCGGATACCGGGACAGGGAACTATGGCTACACCTTC. This gives the protein CASSPDTGTGNYGYTF.

The rearrangement links TRBV2 to TRBJ2-2; 7 positions match TRBD1. Germline V gene sequence: CDR1 SNHLY, CDR2 FYNNEI. V gave up 7 bases and J gave up 0 bases; unmatched junction bases: 5. The CDR3 runs to 15 residues. The CDR3 sequence is CASIRQGPNTGELFF. Written as DNA, the CDR3 is TGTGCCAGCATTCGACAGGGCCCGAACACCGGGGAGCTGTTTTTT.

About this clone: Germline and junction disagree at one end, which may indicate a read error. The chain employs TRBV18 and TRBJ2-4, with a tentative D call TRBD2 (6 bases). CDR1 KGHSH and CDR2 LQKENI come from the germline V gene. This CDR3 is built from 13 residues. The CDR3 here is CASSPLTGGLNDF. For the CDR3, the DNA is TGTGCCAGCTCGCCTCTGACCGGGGGACTGAATGACTTC.

V usage is TRBV6-5 and J usage is TRBJ2-7, with 10 bases matching TRBD1. The J segment lost 3 bases and the V segment lost 6 bases, leaving 8 bases of the junction unmatched. The germline CDR1 and CDR2 sequences are MNHEY and SVGAGI. This CDR3 is 15 amino acids long. CDR3 nucleotides: TGTGCCAGCAGCCGTCCGGGACAGGGGTTCTACGAGCAGTACTTC. It is translated as CASSRPGQGFYEQYF.

This clone was recorded once. The chain links TRBV5-4 to TRBJ2-3; possibly TRBD1 for D (5 bases). There are 14 residues in the CDR3. V dropped 3 bases and J dropped 1 base, with 9 bases sitting between them. The V gene's germline CDR1 is SGHNT and CDR2 YYREEE (reference sequence). The CDR3 reads CASSSGYGTDTQYF. In DNA, the CDR3 is TGTGCCAGCAGCTCAGGGTATGGCACAGATACGCAGTATTTT.

J is TRBJ2-1 and V is TRBV11-2; D not certain. CDR1 and CDR2 (germline): SGHAT, FQNNGV. This CDR3 spans 13 amino acids. The V end was cut by 1 base, the J end by 2 bases, with 3 bases between. CDR3 sequence reads: CASSLGAYNEQFF. The CDR3 nucleotides read TGTGCCAGCAGCTTAGGAGCCTACAATGAGCAGTTCTTC.

This rearrangement joins TRBV7-9 to TRBJ1-4; 7 nucleotides match TRBD1. The CDR3 loop spans 16 amino acids. Germline CDR1 SEHNR, CDR2 FQNEAQ (reference sequence). V gave up 6 bases and J gave up 3 bases; unmatched junction bases: 10. The DNA of the CDR3 is TGTGCCAGCAGATTCGACAGGGTGGAGGCTAATGAAAAACTGTTTTTT. Encoded protein: CASRFDRVEANEKLFF.

This chain uses TRBV3-1 (or the pseudogene TRBV3-2) with TRBJ1-4, with unresolved D. Deletions cut 3 bases from V and 3 bases from J, with 8 bases between. Looked up from germline, CDR1 is LGHDT and CDR2 is YNNKEL (reference sequence). This CDR3 comprises 14 residues. The CDR3 region is CASSQEGANEKLFF. The CDR3 nucleotides are TGTGCCAGCAGCCAGGAGGGCGCTAATGAAAAACTGTTTTTT.

The CDR3 sequence is CASSESGFLRSEQFF. The CDR3 coding sequence is TGCGCCAGCAGTGAGTCGGGTTTTCTTAGGAGTGAGCAGTTCTTC. The V gene is TRBV10-1, the J gene TRBJ2-1; D unclear. The ends were cut back, 0 bases at V and 9 bases at J, with 15 bases in the middle. The CDR3 contains 15 residues. Germline V gene data show CDR1 as WNHNN and CDR2 as SYGVQD (reference sequence).

The V and J genes are TRBV27 and TRBJ1-4; 8 nucleotides match TRBD1. The CDR3 contains 14 residues. Germline V gene data show CDR1 as MNHEY and CDR2 as SMNVEV (reference sequence). V lost 8 bases and J lost 7; bases outside the gene matches: 9. CDR3 sequence: CASGKDRASEKLFF. CDR3 coding DNA: TGTGCCAGCGGGAAGGACAGGGCGTCTGAAAAACTGTTTTTT.

This sequence joins TRBV28 and TRBJ1-4; D is undetermined. CDR3 length equals 12 residues. Germline V gene lookup returns CDR1 MDHEN and CDR2 SYDVKM. V dropped 5 bases and J dropped 6 bases, with 7 bases sitting between them. Here the CDR3 DNA reads TGTGCCAGCAGTAGAGGCTATGAAAAACTGTTTTTT. It is translated as CASSRGYEKLFF.

V gene TRBV7-8 combines with J gene TRBJ2-7; D might be TRBD1 (5 bases). CDR1 and CDR2 from the germline V gene are SGHVS and FQNEAQ. The CDR3 sequence is 14 residues long. V was trimmed by 1 base and J by 9 bases, leaving 16 bases between them. The CDR3 protein is CASSLGPKGWWQYF. Here the CDR3 DNA reads TGTGCCAGCAGCTTAGGGCCGAAGGGGTGGTGGCAGTACTTC. Drawing the rest from reference TRBV7-8 and TRBJ2-7, the complete variable domain is GAGVSQSPRYKVAKRGQDVALRCDPISGHVSLFWYQQALGQGPEFLTYFQNEAQLDKSGLPSDRFFAERPEGSVSTLKIQRTQQEDSAVYLCASSLGPKGWWQYFGPGTRLTVT.

This clone was detected only a few times. The chain carries TRBV2 and TRBJ1-1; D possibly corresponds to TRBD1 (5 bases). The CDR3 has 16 residues. CDR1 and CDR2 from the germline V gene are SNHLY and FYNNEI. Trimming took off 8 bases at V and 6 bases at J, with 25 bases between the two ends. Written as DNA, the CDR3 is TGTGCCAGCCATTCCTCCGGGGGGTCTTATGCTTCTGAAGCTTTCTTT. This encodes CASHSSGGSYASEAFF.

V is TRBV2 and J is TRBJ2-2; TRBD2 agrees at 10 bases. This CDR3 contains 15 residues. Germline V gives CDR1 SNHLY, CDR2 FYNNEI. J lost 4 bases, V lost 1 base, and 0 bases had no gene match. This CDR3 reads CASSEVAGGTGELFF. CDR3 DNA: TGTGCCAGCAGTGAAGTAGCGGGGGGCACCGGGGAGCTGTTTTTT.

The chain joins TRBV19 to TRBJ1-2, with D perhaps TRBD1 (5 bases). The V gene lost 7 bases and the J gene lost 0 bases, with 21 bases spanning the gap. There are 17 residues in the CDR3. CDR1 and CDR2 from the germline V gene are LNHDA and SQIVND (reference sequence). The CDR3 nucleotides are TGTGCCAGTACCTCCCCGGACATTACAGATCCTAACTATGGCTACACCTTC. It specifies CASTSPDITDPNYGYTF.

The V call is TRBV3-1 (or the pseudogene TRBV3-2), the J call TRBJ2-5; D is ambiguous. Germline loops: CDR1 LGHDT, CDR2 YNNKEL (reference sequence). This CDR3 spans 16 amino acids. The V end lost 0 bases, the J end lost 3 bases, and 14 bases lay between the germline ends. The DNA of the CDR3 is TGTGCCAGCAGCCAAGACGCTACTCGCCGCGAAGAGACCCAGTACTTC. This gives the protein CASSQDATRREETQYF.

This clone showed up just a few times. Here the CDR3 reads CASSLGTSPSYEQYF. The CDR3 DNA sequence: TGTGCCAGCAGCTTAGGGACTTCCCCGTCCTACGAGCAGTACTTC. This chain uses TRBV7-2 with TRBJ2-7; D perhaps matches TRBD2 (5 bases). V dropped 1 base and J dropped 1 base, with 11 bases sitting between them. The CDR3 spans 15 residues. Germline values: CDR1 SGHTA, CDR2 FQGNSA.

This clone has only one observation. The chain's CDR3 is CASSPGTGGGNTIYF. DNA for the CDR3: TGTGCCAGCAGTCCCGGGACAGGGGGTGGAAACACCATATATTTT. The chain has TRBV6-5 and TRBJ1-3; 11 bases fit TRBD1. The trim removed 5 bases at V and 3 bases at J, leaving 3 bases unmatched. In germline, CDR1 is MNHEY, CDR2 SVGAGI. The length of the CDR3 is 15 residues.

This chain links TRBV14 with TRBJ2-2; D is possibly TRBD1 (5 bases). The CDR3 sequence is 17 residues long. Germline CDR1 and CDR2: SGHDN and FVKESK. Between the trimmed V and J ends, which lost 0 bases and 1 base, there was a span of 12 bases. The CDR3 sequence: CASSQEWSGWNTGELFF. In DNA, the CDR3 is TGTGCCAGCAGCCAAGAATGGTCAGGGTGGAACACCGGGGAGCTGTTTTTT.

This clone was counted a single time. The chain is built from TRBV30 and TRBJ2-1; 14 bases agree with TRBD2. J was trimmed by 1 base and V by 0 bases; bases with no gene match: 8. CDR1 GTSNPN and CDR2 SVGIG come from the germline V gene (reference sequence). The CDR3 sequence is 19 residues long. CDR3 region: CAWSVTGTSGGKSYNEQFF. The DNA for the CDR3 is TGTGCCTGGAGTGTAACCGGGACTAGCGGGGGAAAGTCCTACAATGAGCAGTTCTTC.